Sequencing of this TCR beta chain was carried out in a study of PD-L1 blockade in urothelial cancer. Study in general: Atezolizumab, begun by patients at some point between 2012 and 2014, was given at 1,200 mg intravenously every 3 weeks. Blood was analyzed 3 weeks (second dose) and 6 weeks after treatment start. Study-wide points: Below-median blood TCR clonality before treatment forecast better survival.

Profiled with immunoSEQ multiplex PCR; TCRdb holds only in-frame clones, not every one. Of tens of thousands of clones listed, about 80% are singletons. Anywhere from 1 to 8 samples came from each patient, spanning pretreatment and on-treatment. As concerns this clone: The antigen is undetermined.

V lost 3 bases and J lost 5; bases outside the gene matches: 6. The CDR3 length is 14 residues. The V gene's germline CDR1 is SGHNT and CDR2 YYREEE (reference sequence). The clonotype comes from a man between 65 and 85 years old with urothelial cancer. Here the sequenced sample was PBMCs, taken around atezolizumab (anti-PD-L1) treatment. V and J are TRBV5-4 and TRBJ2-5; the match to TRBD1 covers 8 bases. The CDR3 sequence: CASSSWTGRETQYF. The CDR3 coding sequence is TGTGCCAGCAGCTCGTGGACAGGGCGCGAGACCCAGTACTTC.